This T cell receptor beta chain was sequenced during a study of cytomegalovirus exposure and HLA in healthy donors (dated 2017 in TCRdb). Background on the whole study: In an earlier analysis of roughly 590 of the donors, about 260 Gb of sequence data and about 110 million unique TCR beta sequences from about 190 million T cells were reported. In the later analysis, no new phenotypic data were used to find candidate immune exposures; instead, reliance was placed on TCR beta sequences and their occurrence across donors. The study aimed to test whether signatures of past pathogen exposure could be identified by cataloging public T cell receptors. Both class I and class II loci were covered by HLA typing, at four-digit resolution. An early release covering roughly 640 HLA-typed donors comprised approximately 300 gigabases of sequencing data and around 80 million unique TCR sequences. Of the roughly 400 genotyped donors, 80% to 90% were placed in the genetic ancestry cluster associated with self-reported Caucasian donors. Four or five DR-DQ haplotypes were handled as single units for association and clustering because linkage in the cohort was strong. The study combined high-throughput TCR immunosequencing, statistical association of individual TCRs with disease status, and machine learning to predict cytomegalovirus infection status. An earlier analysis of around 540 of the donors applied high-throughput TCR beta sequencing to assess whether each TCR beta V gene segment acted as functional or pseudogenic. To study patterns of TCR occurrence, a later analysis re-analyzed previously published TCR beta repertoires from several hundred donors and added high-resolution HLA genotyping. Donor age, sex, ethnicity and CMV serostatus were compiled alongside the repertoire data. A later genetic analysis used genome-wide SNP genotypes for about three fifths of the 666 donors, treating that subset as a discovery cohort. The number of typed donors differed by locus: about 620-630 for A, B, C, DRB1 and DQB1; about 520 for DQA1; over 600 for DPA1; and some 470 for DPB1. Besides the first cohort of roughly 660 subjects, a separate validation cohort made up of over a hundred different subjects was used. The study profiled the T cell repertoires of more than 500 subjects by immunosequencing and related them to cytomegalovirus serostatus. Every discovery cohort repertoire had been produced on one sequencing platform. Across around 400 genotyped donors of the cohort, an average of roughly 200,000 unique TCR beta nucleotide sequences per donor were sequenced, and about a sixth of those sequences were non-productive. The paper as a whole reports these results and caveats: The study gave a list of about 170 TCR beta chains associated with cytomegalovirus. Correlated functional status among segregating V segments might reflect linkage disequilibrium, but an unknown experimental factor could not be ruled out. Several of the top co-occurrence clusters appeared to be linked to parvovirus B19, influenza, CMV and Epstein-Barr virus, according to a later analysis. A further reported finding was that TCR beta sequences accurately predicted the HLA-A and HLA-B alleles for most subjects in the first cohort. The classifier was reported to diagnose cytomegalovirus status with high specificity and sensitivity in both the original and validation cohorts. V-gene and J-gene trimming of TCR beta chains was associated with a missense DCLRE1C variant in a later genetic analysis, and the association was replicated in an independent cohort. Compared with the roughly 670-donor mean, donors in an Asian-associated ancestry cluster had fewer N-insertions in productive TCRs, according to a later genetic analysis. Because counts were too low, more than 15 rarely observed V segments, including chromosome 9 orphons, were left out of the earlier analysis of 500 to 650 of the donors. In an earlier analysis of some 500 of the donors, most TCR beta V segments were observed in productive rearrangements about 87% or about 30% of the time, broadly matching IMGT annotations. When HLA alleles, especially DR and DQ, strongly co-occurred, attributing TCR associations to individual alleles was difficult. This cohort had only TCR beta chains sequenced, and the lack of alpha or paired-chain data limited which features could be detected. Immune exposure information for the cohort was limited to CMV serostatus. Some IMGT-functional V segments, including TRBV6-2 and TRBV6-3, could not be distinguished by the 87-base-pair reads and were therefore excluded. In vitro tests confirmed that a few of the cytomegalovirus-associated TCR beta chains recognize cytomegalovirus antigens. Because HLA typing was missing for some donors at each locus, association tests included only the typed subset. The authors suggested that the approach could potentially be extended to other disease states and immunological phenotypes. A group of highly shared sequence variants was considered likely to be a technical artifact of the sequencing pipeline. According to a later analysis, most CMV-associated TCR beta chains appeared to be HLA-restricted, and the HLA associations seemed to be driven largely by CMV exposure. The presence/absence analyses assumed that sequencing depth was roughly uniform across donors, and that assumption may not be true. Most TCR sequences were observed very rarely across donors, whereas some public TCRs were present in many individuals. Compared with equally common non-associated chains, HLA-associated TCR beta chains in a later analysis were more clonally expanded and had lower generation probabilities. A later analysis found that TCR association rates varied across HLA loci, with DRB1 alleles showing the most associated TCRs and HLA-C alleles the fewest. In a later analysis, 16,951 TCR beta sequences were associated with specific HLA alleles at a false discovery rate of 0.05.

The cohort was made up of 650 to 700 healthy bone marrow donors. Cohort members were all nominally healthy when sampled, although unrecorded immune exposures were likely present. The donor tested CMV seronegative, placing the donor among the roughly 340 seronegative members of the cohort. Each donor provided a peripheral blood sample, and peripheral blood mononuclear cells were used for TCR beta sequencing. Genomic DNA was extracted from the blood cell samples with the Qiagen DNeasy Blood Extraction Kit. A distance of 9 bases separates the germline ends of V and J, which lose 3 bases and 7 bases respectively. The CDR3 covers 12 residues, taking in both the cysteine and the phenylalanine. CDR3 DNA is the only sequence kept; it has 36 bases, read in frame from the first base. The germline V gene sets CDR1 to SNHLY and CDR2 to FYNNEI. The library was made by the immunoSEQ multiplex PCR assay. A mixture of 60 forward primers for TCR Vbeta segments and 13 reverse primers for TCR Jbeta segments was used in the multiplex PCR. The CDR3 region of rearranged TCR beta genes was amplified from genomic DNA by a multiplex PCR assay. The amplified TCR beta libraries were sequenced on the Illumina HiSeq System as 87-base-pair reads. Per the source publication's procedure: A later analysis tallied 75 million to 95 million unique TCR beta chains across the 600 to 700 repertoires, and some 10 million of those chains were shared by two or more donors. Raw reads were error-corrected and collapsed into unique sequences by a nearest-neighbor algorithm in which closely related sequences were merged to remove PCR and sequencing errors. V, D and J gene segments were assigned by aligning CDR3 sequences to IMGT reference sequences. For a sequence to be retained, a match of at least six nucleotides was required to both a V gene segment and a J gene segment. A rearrangement was called productive if the CDR3 had no stop codons and remained in frame with V and J, and every other rearrangement was called non-productive. Following IMGT convention, CDR3 was defined as the stretch from the second conserved V-encoded cysteine up to the conserved J-encoded phenylalanine. The earlier analysis of about 610 of the donors excluded sequences that lacked an unambiguous match to a single V gene segment. An earlier analysis of several hundred of the donors called V segments functional above 56.7% productive rearrangements and segregating when the between-donor standard deviation exceeded 5%. To diagnose cytomegalovirus status from the catalog of TCR beta chain sequences, a statistical classification framework was built. V and J gene assignment, in a later analysis, came from comparing TCR nucleotide sequences with IMGT/GENE-DB human TR gene sequences. Using the TCRdist pipeline, a later analysis assigned CDR3 sequences along with most-parsimonious VDJ recombination scenarios. In a later analysis, every TCR beta chain was defined by the combination of its CDR3 amino acid sequence and its V-gene family, and reads without a unique V-gene family were dropped. A later analysis removed 600 or so highly shared, low-generation-probability nucleotide sequences to deal with suspected cross-contamination and a sequencing artifact. For each public chain, a later analysis derived a clonal expansion index from normalized ranks of inferred template counts within each repertoire. Generation probabilities in a later analysis came from a VDJ recombination model fitted to out-of-frame rearrangements, and those results were checked against IGoR. In a later analysis, hypergeometric tests were used to score TCR-TCR, TCR-HLA and TCR-CMV co-occurrence, with a repertoire-size bias correction applied to TCR pairs. A later analysis estimated false discovery rates by permuting HLA or CMV assignments 20 times. In a later analysis, co-occurring TCRs were grouped using DBSCAN, and TCRdist sequence similarity was added for clustering within HLA-allele-positive subsets. Repertoires with fewer than 30,000 or more than 120,000 public chains were left out of co-occurrence clustering, as were about five repertoires with anomalous nucleotide sharing. TCRdb's version of the immuneACCESS table is confined to in-frame rearrangements and falls short of the full clone set. An unresolved V gene accounts for under half of the shortfall where checked; the remainder is of unknown origin. Clone size and V and J calls were adopted from that table, with D and trimming inferred from the DNA. For this sample the table gives about 180,000 clones, of which over 75% were detected only once. 2% to 2.5% of the sample goes to the ten largest clones.

This clone was detected only a few times. The antigen it recognizes is unknown. No base quality information exists; no much larger clone differs at one position. The sample consisted of PBMCs. This sequence uses TRBV2 and TRBJ1-1; no D segment can be confidently identified. The sequence was obtained from a man aged 55-75 years in good health and CMV-seronegative. This receptor has the CDR3 CASSERQIEAFF. In nucleotides, the sequence is TGTGCCAGCAGTGAGAGACAAATTGAAGCTTTCTTT.